This T cell receptor (beta chain) was identified in a study of cytomegalovirus exposure and HLA in healthy donors. Both 60 Vbeta primers and 13 Jbeta primers went into the PCR. Measured with immunoSEQ multiplex PCR; TCRdb has only the in-frame clones, and not every one. The table shows approximately 190,000 clones, with 77% occurring only once. A word on this clone: Its antigen is still unknown.

The ends were cut back, 4 bases at V and 5 bases at J, with 5 bases in the middle. CDR3 length: 11 amino acids. CDR1 and CDR2 (germline): MDHEN, SYDVKM. Study-level points and caveats: TCR beta sequences numbering around 15,000 were associated with HLA alleles at 0.05 false discovery rate in a later analysis. Previously analyzed data showed that most TCR beta V segments were productive at a frequency of about 90% or about 30%.

The V call is TRBV28, the J call TRBJ1-2; D not certain. This receptor was identified in a woman in her twenties or thirties in good health and CMV-seropositive. The specimen was PBMCs. The CDR3 is CASSSIYGYTF. The CDR3 coding sequence is TGTGCCAGCAGTTCCATTTATGGCTACACCTTC.